Each of the 21 T cell receptor beta chains below was sequenced from the same sample in a study of control samples from healthy donors and cancer patients. This table comes from immunoSEQ multiplex PCR, and its TCRdb copy is limited to in-frame clones, with some not included. The table has approximately 150,000 clones, about 91% seen once. The sequencing sample was made of blood. These receptor sequences come from a woman aged 40-49 years in good health.

The rearrangement joins TRBV5-6 to TRBJ2-4; D might be TRBD1 or TRBD2, each matching 6 bases. There are 16 residues in the CDR3. V was cut by 6 bases and J by 9 bases, with 25 bases left in between. Germline CDR1 is SGHDT and CDR2 is YYEEEE. The CDR3 DNA is TGTGCCAGCACCCCCCCGGGGGCGTCCGGATCTGGCATTCAGTACTTC. Translated: CASTPPGASGSGIQYF.

The V and J genes are TRBV6-6 and TRBJ2-1; 11 nucleotides align to TRBD2. The ends lost 5 bases at V and 2 bases at J; junction bases unmatched: 8. Germline CDR1 and CDR2: MNHNY and SVGAGI (reference sequence). The CDR3 runs 17 residues. CDR3 nucleotide sequence: TGTGCCAGCAGTCCCCAGACTAGCGGGACAACCTACAATGAGCAGTTCTTC. Residues: CASSPQTSGTTYNEQFF.

The chain couples TRBV6-5 to TRBJ2-7, with 9 bases that match TRBD1. The junction had 10 bases not matched to a gene; V was cut back by 7 bases and J by 3 bases. This CDR3 has 15 amino acids. In germline, CDR1 is MNHEY, CDR2 SVGAGI. CDR3 sequence reads: CASKGGQGPVYEQYF. In nucleotides, the CDR3 is TGTGCCAGCAAAGGGGGACAGGGCCCTGTCTACGAGCAGTACTTC.

The chain carries TRBV28 and TRBJ1-2; D ambiguous. V lost 7 bases to trimming and J lost 8 bases, with 20 bases between them. Germline V lookup: CDR1 MDHEN, CDR2 SYDVKM. The CDR3 totals 14 residues. In DNA, the CDR3 is TGTGCCAGCATCACCGCCCAAGGGTACGGAGGCTACACCTTC. Translation gives CASITAQGYGGYTF.

V usage is TRBV18 and J usage is TRBJ1-6, with 10 bases lining up with TRBD1. The CDR3 is 15 residues long. Germline trimming cut 4 bases from V and 9 bases from J; bases unmatched to any gene: 6. Germline CDR1 and CDR2: KGHSH and LQKENI. DNA for the CDR3: TGTGCCAGCTCACGAGGGGACAGGGGCAGTTCACCCCTCCACTTT. Translated, it gives CASSRGDRGSSPLHF.

The chain has TRBV5-1 and TRBJ1-3; a weak D match, TRBD1 (5 bases). V was cut by 2 bases and J by 3 bases, with 12 bases left in between. Germline V gene lookup returns CDR1 SGHRS and CDR2 YFSETQ. The CDR3 is made up of 15 amino acids. Here the CDR3 DNA reads TGCGCCAGCAGCTTAGGGGATTTCGGTGGAAACACCATATATTTT. Protein: CASSLGDFGGNTIYF.

The V gene is TRBV18, the J gene TRBJ2-7; D might be TRBD2 (7 bases). The germline V and J ends were trimmed by 2 bases and 0 bases, with 14 bases remaining between them. CDR1 and CDR2 from the germline V gene are KGHSH and LQKENI. The CDR3 length is 16 residues. This CDR3 reads CASSPSGGPSSYEQYF. The CDR3 region has the DNA TGTGCCAGCTCACCATCCGGGGGGCCGAGCTCCTACGAGCAGTACTTC.

The V gene is TRBV7-9, the J gene TRBJ2-1; D may be TRBD1 (6 bases). CDR1 is SEHNR, CDR2 FQNEAQ, per germline (reference sequence). V was pared by 1 base and J by 4 bases, with 8 bases between. CDR3 length: 14 amino acids. The DNA for the CDR3 is TGTGCCAGCAGCTTAGAGACAGGATACAATGAGCAGTTCTTC. Its protein is CASSLETGYNEQFF.

The CDR3 DNA reads as TGCGCCAGCAGCAGACAGGACCAAGAGACCCAGTACTTC. Protein: CASSRQDQETQYF. The rearrangement joins TRBV5-1 to TRBJ2-5, with a weak D call TRBD1 (6 bases). The CDR3 extends over 13 amino acids. Trimming removed 4 bases at V and 0 bases at J, with 7 bases between. Per the germline V gene, CDR1 is SGHRS and CDR2 is YFSETQ.

The CDR3: CASSIDDVGQYNEQFF. CDR3 DNA: TGTGCCAGTAGTATAGATGACGTCGGGCAGTACAATGAGCAGTTCTTC. This rearrangement joins TRBV19 to TRBJ2-1; unclear D gene. The V gene's germline CDR1 is LNHDA and CDR2 SQIVND (reference sequence). CDR3 length: 16 residues. Between the trimmed V and J ends, which lost 0 bases and 4 bases, there was a span of 13 bases.

V and J are TRBV10-3 and TRBJ1-3, with 8 bases aligning to TRBD1. Germline CDR1 is ENHRY and CDR2 is SYGVKD. Trimming cost V 3 bases and J 2 bases; bases outside gene matches: 6. The CDR3 runs to 16 residues. CDR3 bases: TGTGCCATCAGTGACGGACAGGGTCGAGCTGGAAACACCATATATTTT. This gives the protein CAISDGQGRAGNTIYF.

The chain links TRBV7-9 to TRBJ1-1; D not resolved. V was pared by 1 base and J by 5 bases, with 5 bases between. Germline lookup yields CDR1 SEHNR and CDR2 FQNEAQ (reference sequence). This CDR3 region has 12 residues. CDR3 amino acids: CASSLGATEAFF. DNA for the CDR3: TGTGCCAGCAGCTTAGGGGCGACTGAAGCTTTCTTT.

The chain couples TRBV3-1 (or the pseudogene TRBV3-2) to TRBJ2-3, with 9 positions matching TRBD1. The CDR3 consists of 20 residues. V dropped 2 bases and J dropped 0; count of bases not matched to a gene: 15. The V gene's germline CDR1 is LGHDT and CDR2 YNNKEL (reference sequence). The CDR3 protein is CASSQFFGTGGQISTDTQYF. DNA for the CDR3: TGTGCCAGCAGCCAATTTTTCGGAACAGGGGGCCAGATCAGCACAGATACGCAGTATTTT.

This clone has only one observation. The genes are TRBV10-3 and TRBJ2-5; 8 bases are a match to TRBD2. The CDR3 runs to 14 residues. Germline CDR1 is ENHRY and CDR2 is SYGVKD. V gave up 8 bases and J gave up 3 bases; unmatched junction bases: 8. The CDR3 coding sequence is TGTGCCATCCGGCTTGGAGCGGGGGAAGAGACCCAGTACTTC. Translation: CAIRLGAGEETQYF.

The rearrangement links TRBV6-5 to TRBJ1-3, with D maybe TRBD1 (5 bases). This CDR3 contains 14 residues. Germline V lookup: CDR1 MNHEY, CDR2 SVGAGI. Between the trimmed V and J ends, which lost 8 bases and 1 base, there was a span of 12 bases. The CDR3 DNA reads as TGTGCCAGCGGGCCCGGGGGATCTGGAAACACCATATATTTT. This translates into CASGPGGSGNTIYF.

The chain has TRBV27 and TRBJ1-3; D is uncertain. CDR3 length: 16 amino acids. The germline CDR1 and CDR2 sequences are MNHEY and SMNVEV (reference sequence). The V and J ends lost 5 bases and 0 bases respectively, with 14 bases between them. The CDR3 reads CASSRQDPFSGNTIYF. The CDR3 DNA sequence: TGTGCCAGCAGTCGCCAGGACCCTTTCTCTGGAAACACCATATATTTT.

The chain recombines TRBV18 with TRBJ2-7; D uncertain. CDR1 and CDR2 (germline): KGHSH, LQKENI. The CDR3 loop spans 13 amino acids. Deletions cut 2 bases from V and 4 bases from J, with 9 bases between. CDR3 sequence: CASSPGARYEQYF. CDR3 nucleotide sequence: TGTGCCAGCTCACCAGGAGCGAGATACGAGCAGTACTTC.

This sequence joins TRBV9 and TRBJ1-5; a weak D match, TRBD1 (5 bases). V lost 3 bases to trimming and J lost 7 bases, with 14 bases between them. The CDR3 length is 14 residues. In germline, CDR1 is SGDLS, CDR2 YYNGEE. CDR3 protein: CASSGQGWEQPQHF. The CDR3, as DNA: TGTGCCAGCAGCGGGCAGGGTTGGGAACAGCCCCAGCATTTT.

The V call is TRBV5-4, the J call TRBJ2-1; D may be TRBD1 or TRBD2 (5 bases each). Trimming took 3 bases from V and 15 from J, leaving 16 bases between them. The CDR3 contains 12 residues. CDR1 and CDR2 (germline): SGHNT, YYREEE (reference sequence). The CDR3 DNA reads TGTGCCAGCAGCTGGGACGCCGCGGTCGGGTTCTTC. It specifies CASSWDAAVGFF.

The rearrangement links TRBV3-1 (or the pseudogene TRBV3-2) to TRBJ1-2; tentatively, D is TRBD1 (6 bases). Trimming pared 0 bases from V and 5 bases from J, leaving 16 bases between. The CDR3 sequence is 16 residues long. In germline, CDR1 is LGHDT, CDR2 YNNKEL (reference sequence). The CDR3 DNA sequence: TGTGCCAGCAGCCAAGATTTGTGGGGTACAGGGTATGGCTACACCTTC. It codes for CASSQDLWGTGYGYTF.

This rearrangement joins TRBV25-1 to TRBJ1-6; 8 bases match TRBD1. CDR1 is MGHDK, CDR2 SYGVNS, per germline. Trimming at V came to 4 bases and at J to 8 bases, leaving 13 bases not matched to a gene. The CDR3 extends over 17 amino acids. The CDR3 bases are TGTGCCAGCAGTGGTACTGGGACAGGCGCTTCTTATTCACCCCTCCACTTT. Its translation is CASSGTGTGASYSPLHF. The full variable domain, in which reference TRBV25-1 and TRBJ1-6 provide the parts outside the CDR3, is EADIYQTPRYLVIGTGKKITLECSQTMGHDKMYWYQQDPGMELHLIHYSYGVNSTEKGDLSSESTVSRIRTEHFPLTLESARPSHTSQYLCASSGTGTGASYSPLHFGNGTRLTVT.